The clone carrying this T cell receptor (beta chain) has just a few counts. Its antigen is as yet unknown. These data are taken from a study of shared clonotypes between healthy human individuals. The CDR3 covers 16 residues. Looked up from germline, CDR1 is SEHNR and CDR2 is FQNEAQ (reference sequence). With 5 bases removed from V and 4 bases from J, the gap between germline ends came to 17 bases. Study-level results: The small donor group covered limited genetic and exposure diversity. The authors sampled blood alone, and tissue repertoires likely differ.

Source study methods: Filtering differed since immunoSEQ provided only junctions, with no quality scores. TCRdb keeps only in-frame clones here, not all; method: immunoSEQ multiplex PCR. The V and J calls and clone size come from that table; D and trimming were worked out from the DNA. The table has about 470,000 clones, roughly 83% seen once. The chain joins TRBV7-9 to TRBJ1-4, with D possibly matching TRBD1 (5 bases). The origin of this receptor is a woman between 40 and 55 years old in good health. Some clones in this sample may be carry-over from other donors' samples. The specimen was PBMCs. CDR3 bases: TGTGCCAGCAGCCCCGGGACGGATAATTATAATGAAAAACTGTTTTTT. Translating it yields CASSPGTDNYNEKLFF.